Below, 2 T cell receptor beta chains from the same sample are listed, as sequenced in a study of shared clonotypes between healthy human individuals (dated by TCRdb to between 2020 and 2021). Library prep was done by the immunoSEQ multiplex PCR assay. TCRdb took this table from immuneACCESS and kept in-frame rearrangements with V and J called. Such tables lack part of the clones; where checked against another copy, unresolved V genes explain under half of the gap, and the rest is unexplained. The sample includes 850,000 to 1,200,000 clones, with about 75% observed a single time. In total, the top ten clones hold approximately 1.5% of the sample. The sequencing sample was made of memory CD4+ T cells sorted from blood. The sample's cell subset or site, from its label and the paper: CD45RA-negative fraction. The receptor source for this set is a man younger than 35 in good health.

CDR3 sequence reads: CAWSVQAGARGYTF. Written as DNA, the CDR3 is TGTGCCTGGAGTGTACAAGCGGGGGCGCGGGGCTACACCTTC. The chain combines TRBV30 with TRBJ1-2, with a tentative D call TRBD1 (6 bases). The CDR3 totals 14 residues. Germline V gene lookup returns CDR1 GTSNPN and CDR2 SVGIG (reference sequence). Trimming cost V 0 bases and J 8 bases, with 16 bases left between them. The variable domain in full, completed from reference TRBV30 and TRBJ1-2, reads SQTIHQWPATLVQPVGSPLSLECTVEGTSNPNLYWYRQAAGRGLQLLFYSVGIGQISSEVPQNLSASRPQDRQFILSSKKLLLSDSGFYLCAWSVQAGARGYTFGSGTRLTVV.

The chain employs TRBV4-1 and TRBJ2-5, with 14 bases matching TRBD2. The CDR3 extends over 16 amino acids. Germline CDR1 and CDR2: MGHRA and YSYEKL. The V segment lost 1 base and the J segment 8 bases; nucleotides outside the gene matches: 6. The CDR3 nucleotides read TGCGCCAGCAGCCAAGTATCGACTAGCGGGGGGGACACCCAGTACTTC. This translates into CASSQVSTSGGDTQYF.